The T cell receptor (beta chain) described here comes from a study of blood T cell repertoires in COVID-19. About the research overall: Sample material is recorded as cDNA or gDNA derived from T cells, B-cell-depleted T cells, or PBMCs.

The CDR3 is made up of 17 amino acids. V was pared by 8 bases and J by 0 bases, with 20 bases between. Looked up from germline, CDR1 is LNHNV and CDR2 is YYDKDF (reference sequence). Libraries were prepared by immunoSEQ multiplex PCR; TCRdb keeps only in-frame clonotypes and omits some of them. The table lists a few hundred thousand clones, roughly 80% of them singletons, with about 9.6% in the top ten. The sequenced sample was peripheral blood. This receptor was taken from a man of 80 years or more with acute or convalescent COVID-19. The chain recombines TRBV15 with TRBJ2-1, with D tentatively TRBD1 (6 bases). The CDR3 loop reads CATSVARTASSYNEQFF. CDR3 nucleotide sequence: TGTGCCACCTCTGTAGCACGGACAGCTAGCTCCTACAATGAGCAGTTCTTC. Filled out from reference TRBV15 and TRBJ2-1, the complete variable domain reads DAMVIQNPRYQVTQFGKPVTLSCSQTLNHNVMYWYQQKSSQAPKLLFHYYDKDFNNEADTPDNFQSRRPNTSFCFLDIRSPGLGDTAMYLCATSVARTASSYNEQFFGPGTRLTVL.